This is a list of T cell receptor beta chains from one sample in a study of CD8+ T cells in alopecia areata. Measured with immunoSEQ multiplex PCR; TCRdb has only the in-frame clones, and not every one. This sample has 100,000 to 150,000 clones, with about 61% found just once. The material was CD8+ T cells sorted from blood, obtained at week 4, from a patient treated with tofacitinib. These receptors all come from a human donor with alopecia areata. CDR3s include the opening cysteine and the closing phenylalanine or tryptophan. D genes are given only for firm matches. A row's size may be missing; if present it is once, few, many or a size class.

>TRBJ2-1|NA|NA|TRBV7-2
CASSSGNEQFF
TGTGCCAGCAGCTCTGGCAATGAGCAGTTCTTC
>TRBJ2-1|NA|TRBD2|TRBV9
CASSGSGGADNEQFF
TGTGCCAGCAGCGGAAGCGGGGGGGCCGATAATGAGCAGTTCTTC
>TRBJ2-7|NA|NA|TRBV7-9
CASSLGRTEQYF
TGTGCCAGCAGCTTAGGTAGGACCGAGCAGTACTTC
>TRBJ2-5|NA|NA|TRBV6-5
CASSYSMAVQTQYF
TGTGCCAGCAGTTACTCGATGGCGGTCCAGACCCAGTACTTC
>TRBJ2-1|NA|TRBD2|TRBV30
CAWSGDYQNEQFF
TGTGCCTGGAGTGGGGACTACCAGAATGAGCAGTTCTTC
>TRBJ2-1|NA|NA|TRBV5-1
CASSLWRVGPFQFF
TGCGCCAGCAGCTTGTGGAGGGTAGGCCCATTTCAGTTCTTC
>TRBJ2-5|NA|NA|TRBV27
CASSPTPLGQETQYF
TGTGCCAGCAGTCCTACACCTCTGGGGCAAGAGACCCAGTACTTC
>TRBJ1-2|NA|NA|TRBV29-1
CSVEVSTLRHGYTF
TGCAGCGTTGAAGTAAGCACCCTAAGGCATGGCTACACCTTC
>TRBJ2-3|NA|TRBD2|TRBV30
CAWAGEHSSTDTQYF
TGTGCCTGGGCGGGGGAACACTCTAGCACAGATACGCAGTATTTT
>TRBJ2-2|NA|NA|TRBV5-6
CASSLAPGNTGELFF
TGTGCCAGCAGCTTGGCCCCGGGAAACACCGGGGAGCTGTTTTTT
>TRBJ1-2|NA|NA|TRBV29-1
CSVQGPYGYTF
TGCAGCGTCCAAGGGCCCTATGGCTACACCTTC
>TRBJ1-2|NA|NA|TRBV30
CAWIRRDVANYGYTF
TGTGCCTGGATCCGCCGGGACGTAGCTAACTATGGCTACACCTTC
>TRBJ1-2|NA|NA|TRBV30
CAWTEGTLYGYTF
TGTGCCTGGACGGAAGGGACACTTTATGGCTACACCTTC
>TRBJ2-5|NA|TRBD2|TRBV6-5
CASSLAGGPRETQYF
TGTGCCAGCAGTCTAGCGGGGGGGCCTAGGGAGACCCAGTACTTC
>TRBJ2-1|few|NA|TRBV29-1
CSVRIVNEQFF
TGCAGCGTCCGGATTGTTAATGAGCAGTTCTTC
>TRBJ2-7|few|TRBD1|TRBV30
CAQGQGYEQYF
TGTGCCCAAGGACAGGGCTACGAGCAGTACTTC
>TRBJ2-1|NA|NA|TRBV7-9
CASSGVGEQFF
TGTGCCAGCAGCGGGGTTGGGGAGCAGTTCTTC
>TRBJ2-1|NA|NA|TRBV5-1
CASSLGGESYNEQFF
TGCGCCAGCAGCTTGGGCGGGGAGTCCTACAATGAGCAGTTCTTC
>TRBJ1-5|NA|NA|TRBV6-5
CASGHRFQPQHF
TGTGCCAGCGGACACCGATTCCAGCCCCAGCATTTT